The present T cell receptor (beta chain) was sequenced within a study of blood T cell repertoires in COVID-19. V was trimmed by 7 bases and J by 5 bases, leaving 8 bases between them. The CDR3 has 12 amino acids. Germline V gene lookup returns CDR1 MNHNY and CDR2 SVGAGI (reference sequence). TCRdb keeps only in-frame clones here, not all; method: immunoSEQ multiplex PCR. The table includes roughly 86,000 clones, 82% detected once. This chain uses TRBV6-6 with TRBJ2-2; D may be TRBD2 (5 bases). Sequencing input: peripheral blood. The receptor was derived from a human donor in a cohort sampled during active COVID-19. Here the CDR3 reads CASTPGTGELFF. The CDR3 DNA follows: TGTGCCAGCACTCCGGGGACCGGGGAGCTGTTTTTT.